This is a list of T cell receptor beta chains from one sample in a study of T cell responses to AZD1222 COVID-19 vaccine. Clones were read by immunoSEQ multiplex PCR, and TCRdb kept only the in-frame ones, dropping some. Here the sample spans some 99,000 clones, 87% being singletons. The sample consisted of peripheral blood, taken 28 days after the second AZD1222 dose. The receptors stem from an adult who received the AZD1222 COVID-19 vaccine. The CDR3 runs from the conserved cysteine through the conserved F or W. Each record gives: V gene, D gene, clone size, J gene, CDR3 protein, CDR3 DNA. The D gene is left open where the match is weak. Clone size appears in some rows only: once, few, many, or a class for an expanded clone.

TRBV12-3/TRBV12-4	.	.	TRBJ1-2	CASSFRVLYGYTF	TGTGCCAGCAGTTTTAGGGTCCTCTATGGCTACACCTTC
TRBV2	TRBD2	.	TRBJ2-4	CASTGRGGDAKNIQYF	TGTGCCAGCACCGGGAGGGGGGGAGATGCCAAAAACATTCAGTACTTC
TRBV5-1	TRBD1	.	TRBJ1-2	CASSLSDRADGYTF	TGCGCCAGCAGCCTTTCGGACAGGGCGGATGGCTACACCTTC
TRBV19	TRBD1	.	TRBJ2-5	CASSFGQGRETQYF	TGTGCCAGTAGTTTCGGACAGGGCCGGGAGACCCAGTACTTC
TRBV6-2/TRBV6-3	TRBD1	.	TRBJ2-2	CASSYPRDRGWNTGELFF	TGTGCCAGCAGTTACCCCCGAGACAGGGGTTGGAACACCGGGGAGCTGTTTTTT
TRBV2	TRBD2	.	TRBJ2-1	CASDKTGTSDYNEQFF	TGTGCCAGCGATAAAACCGGGACTAGCGACTACAATGAGCAGTTCTTC
TRBV6-1	TRBD1	.	TRBJ2-3	CASSVDRVLVTDTQYF	TGTGCCAGCAGTGTGGACAGGGTTTTAGTCACAGATACGCAGTATTTT
TRBV6-5	.	.	TRBJ2-1	CASRQYWNEQFF	TGTGCCAGCAGACAGTATTGGAATGAGCAGTTCTTC
TRBV19	.	once	TRBJ1-2	CASSQSTVNYGYTF	TGTGCCAGTAGTCAATCGACAGTTAACTATGGCTACACCTTC
TRBV11-2	.	.	TRBJ1-2	CASSSGLRGPPYGYTF	TGTGCCAGCAGCTCCGGGCTGAGGGGCCCCCCATATGGCTACACCTTC
TRBV7-8	.	.	TRBJ2-1	CASSLGLFSSNEQFF	TGTGCCAGCAGCTTAGGACTCTTTTCCTCTAATGAGCAGTTCTTC
TRBV6-5	.	.	TRBJ2-6	CASRGTEAGANVLTF	TGTGCCAGCAGGGGAACAGAGGCTGGGGCCAACGTCCTGACTTTC
TRBV6-2/TRBV6-3	.	.	TRBJ1-2	CASSHPRGNNYGYTF	TGTGCCAGCAGCCACCCACGAGGAAATAACTATGGCTACACCTTC
TRBV7-6	.	.	TRBJ1-1	CASSSLQGGFRTEAFF	TGTGCCAGCAGCTCCCTACAAGGGGGGTTCAGGACTGAAGCTTTCTTT
TRBV2	.	.	TRBJ1-2	CASSEATGPLDGYTF	TGTGCCAGCAGTGAAGCGACGGGGCCGTTGGATGGCTACACCTTC
TRBV27	TRBD2	.	TRBJ2-7	CASSLTTSGGATAYEQYF	TGTGCCAGCAGTTTAACAACTAGCGGGGGGGCGACGGCGTACGAGCAGTACTTC
TRBV7-2	.	once	TRBJ1-1	CASSLGIVTEAFF	TGTGCCAGCAGCTTAGGTATCGTCACTGAAGCTTTCTTT
TRBV19	.	.	TRBJ1-5	CASSPLGDQPQHF	TGTGCCAGTAGTCCACTAGGGGATCAGCCCCAGCATTTT
TRBV20-1	.	.	TRBJ1-2	CSAEPYGYTF	TGCAGTGCTGAACCCTATGGCTACACCTTC
TRBV12-3/TRBV12-4	.	few	TRBJ1-1	CASRAQGHTEAFF	TGTGCCAGCAGGGCTCAGGGGCACACTGAAGCTTTCTTT
TRBV19	TRBD1	.	TRBJ2-2	CASSRQGKVVFAGELFF	TGTGCCAGTAGTCGACAGGGGAAGGTAGTTTTTGCCGGGGAGCTGTTTTTT
TRBV2	.	.	TRBJ2-3	CASRDWVTDTQYF	TGTGCCAGCCGGGACTGGGTAACAGATACGCAGTATTTT
TRBV5-4	.	.	TRBJ1-2	CASSATDSYGYTF	TGTGCCAGCAGCGCAACGGATTCCTATGGCTACACCTTC
TRBV6-5	TRBD1	.	TRBJ2-7	CASSAGGSYEQYF	TGTGCCAGCAGCGCAGGGGGATCCTACGAGCAGTACTTC
TRBV19	.	.	TRBJ2-7	CASSMTGTRGLEQYF	TGTGCCAGTAGTATGACCGGGACCCGCGGCCTCGAGCAGTACTTC
TRBV4-3	TRBD1	.	TRBJ2-1	CASSQVLETGGAMGKNEQFF	TGCGCCAGCAGCCAAGTGTTAGAGACAGGGGGTGCGATGGGGAAAAATGAGCAGTTCTTC
TRBV9	TRBD2	.	TRBJ2-2	CASASGSWGGELFF	TGTGCCAGCGCTAGCGGGAGCTGGGGCGGGGAGCTGTTTTTT